This T cell receptor (beta chain) was captured in a study of response to subunit inactivated influenza vaccine. General study results and limits: The authors suggested that few new T cells are recruited per seasonal influenza vaccination.

This clonotype was counted between two and nine times. Its target is not known. Each CDR3 protein is one row after TCRdb ran MiXCR on the RT-PCR reads. In the table there are 400,000 to 650,000 distinct CDR3 sequences, approximately 7.2% of which are singletons. The sample here was PBMCs from blood, taken about 23 months after vaccination. This sequence was found in a man aged 50 to 69 who received an inactivated influenza vaccine.

The CDR3 loop reads CASRPGVLYNEQFF. Here the CDR3 DNA reads TGTGCCAGCAGACCAGGGGTCCTCTACAATGAGCAGTTCTTC. The V gene is TRBV11-1, the J gene TRBJ2-1, with D maybe TRBD1 (6 bases). The V gene's germline CDR1 is SGHAT and CDR2 FQDESV (reference sequence). The CDR3 covers 14 residues. Trimming cost V 6 bases and J 3 bases, with 12 bases left between them.